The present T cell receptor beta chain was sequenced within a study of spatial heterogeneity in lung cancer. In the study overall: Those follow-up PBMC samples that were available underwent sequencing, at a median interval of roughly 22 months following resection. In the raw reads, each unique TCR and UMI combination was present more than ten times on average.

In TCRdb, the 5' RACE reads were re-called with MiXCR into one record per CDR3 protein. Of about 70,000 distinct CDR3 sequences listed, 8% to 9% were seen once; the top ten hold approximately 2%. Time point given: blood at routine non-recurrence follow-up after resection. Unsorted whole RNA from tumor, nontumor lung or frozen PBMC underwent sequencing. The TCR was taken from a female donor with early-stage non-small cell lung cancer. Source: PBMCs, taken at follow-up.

Written as DNA, the CDR3 is TGTGCCAGCAGGCACAGACAGGGAGTTCCCTTGGGTACTGAAGCTTTCTTT. Translation gives CASRHRQGVPLGTEAFF. The V and J genes are TRBV6-6 and TRBJ1-1, with 7 bases fitting TRBD1. Germline CDR1 MNHNY, CDR2 SVGAGI (reference sequence). There are 17 residues in the CDR3. V was clipped by 6 bases and J by 5 bases; unmatched bases: 18.